This T cell receptor beta chain was documented in a study of human T cells and chemical hapten exposure. V shed 6 bases and J 8 bases; nucleotides not matched to a gene: 8. The germline V gene has CDR1 MNHNY and CDR2 SVGAGI (reference sequence). The CDR3 is made up of 14 amino acids. TCRdb ran MiXCR on the RACE reads and lists one entry per CDR3 protein. The data contain 350,000 or so distinct CDR3 sequences, approximately 6.3% of them singletons. This clonotype was found a few times. The time point: patch test 1, 2 weeks after DPC sensitization. As for treatment: therapeutic diphenylcyclopropenone sensitization with weekly scalp DPC.

Here the sequenced sample was whole blood, taken in connection with sensitization to the hapten diphenylcyclopropenone (DPC). The J gene is TRBJ2-1, the V gene TRBV6-6, with 9 nucleotides matching TRBD1. This receptor was identified in a woman aged 18-29 years with alopecia areata. Some clones in this sample may be carry-over from other donors' samples. CDR3 nucleotide sequence: TGTGCCAGCAGCTTCCGGGACAGGGACGATGAGCAGTTCTTC. This sequence encodes CASSFRDRDDEQFF.